In this sample, the clone carrying this T cell receptor (beta chain) turned up a few times. Antigen specificity is unknown. The junction departs from germline at one end; a sequencing error may be responsible. The second PCR ran about 6 to 12 cycles with a sample-barcoded 5' primer and J-beta primers. All samples gave at least 2.5 million CDR3-containing paired-end reads. TCRdb re-derived calls from the 5' RACE reads in MiXCR, one entry per CDR3 protein. The table records 500,000 to 600,000 distinct CDR3 sequences, approximately 25% of them present only once. The entry originates in a study of blood T cells in healthy people across ages. Study overall: Per two T cells, template switching captured roughly one barcoded beta molecule.

The CDR3 loop spans 14 amino acids. CDR1 SNHLY and CDR2 FYNNEI come from the germline V gene. Study-wide findings and caveats: Unsorted PBMCs ruled out conclusive naive versus antigen-experienced comparison. Diversity of TCR beta per million T cells declined in a roughly linear way with age.

The sample was blood. This receptor was taken from a woman aged 70 to 79 in good health. The chain is built from TRBV2 and TRBJ2-4; no clear D gene. CDR3 residues: CAGSASTRLDIQYF. CDR3 DNA: TGTGCCGGCAGTGCTTCGACAAGGCTTGACATTCAGTACTTC.